These 21 T cell receptor beta chains share one sample of origin, sequenced in a study of CD8 T cells in Susac syndrome. Random hexamers primed reverse transcription of about 0.45 to 1 ug RNA. TCRdb redid the calling of the immunoSEQ multiplex PCR reads with MiXCR, one entry per CDR3 protein. The data contain some 130,000 distinct CDR3 sequences, approximately 95% of them singletons. Sequenced input: CD8+ T cells from PBMCs. The receptors stem from a human donor with Susac syndrome.

The rearrangement uses TRBV30 and TRBJ1-1; D not certain. Trimming shortened V by 4 bases and J by 8 bases, and 11 bases separated the two germline ends. The germline V gene encodes CDR1 GTSNPN and CDR2 SVGIG (reference sequence). CDR3 length: 11 amino acids. The CDR3: CAWNDIHEAFF. In DNA, the CDR3 is TGTGCCTGGAATGACATTCACGAAGCTTTCTTT.

The gene calls are TRBV29-1 and TRBJ2-7; TRBD1 matches 7 bases. CDR1 is SQVTM and CDR2 is ANQGSEA in the germline V gene. CDR3 length: 12 amino acids. V shed 6 bases, J shed 0 bases, and the junction held 2 bases outside the gene matches. The CDR3 DNA reads as TGCAGCGTCCGGGACAGCTCCTACGAGCAGTACTTC. This sequence encodes CSVRDSSYEQYF.

The chain combines TRBV2 with TRBJ2-1; 9 bases are a match to TRBD2. From germline, CDR1 is SNHLY and CDR2 FYNNEI. Trimming took 7 bases from V and 2 from J; bases not matched to a gene: 12. The CDR3 sequence is 17 residues long. CDR3 sequence: CASNPGLAPTPYNEQFF. In nucleotides, the CDR3 is TGTGCCAGCAACCCGGGACTAGCCCCCACCCCCTACAATGAGCAGTTCTTC.

The chain couples TRBV6-5 to TRBJ2-3; the match to TRBD1 covers 7 bases. The ends lost 0 bases at V and 4 bases at J; junction bases unmatched: 7. The CDR3 spans 16 residues. From germline, CDR1 is MNHEY and CDR2 SVGAGI. The CDR3: CASSYSGTESSDTQYF. CDR3 DNA: TGTGCCAGCAGTTACTCGGGGACAGAGTCCTCAGATACGCAGTATTTT.

V gene TRBV9 combines with J gene TRBJ1-2; D remains unclear. The V and J ends lost 0 bases and 5 bases respectively, with 14 bases between them. Germline V gene lookup returns CDR1 SGDLS and CDR2 YYNGEE. The length of the CDR3 is 15 residues. DNA of the CDR3: TGTGCCAGCAGCGTAGGCGGGATTTCCCAATATGGCTACACCTTC. Its translation is CASSVGGISQYGYTF.

DNA of the CDR3: TGTGCCAGCAGCGCACTAGCGACACCGAACTCTGGGGCCAACGTCCTGACTTTC. Its protein product is CASSALATPNSGANVLTF. The V call is TRBV3-1, the J call TRBJ2-6; 7 bases are shared with TRBD2. V dropped 5 bases and J dropped 0; count of bases not matched to a gene: 10. This CDR3 region has 18 residues. The germline gives CDR1 LGHDT, CDR2 YNNKEL (reference sequence).

The rearrangement links TRBV7-6 to TRBJ1-1; a weak D match, TRBD1 (5 bases). CDR1 and CDR2 (germline): SGHVS, FNYEAQ. The germline V and J ends were trimmed by 5 bases and 3 bases, with 13 bases remaining between them. The CDR3 consists of 14 residues. CDR3 sequence (DNA): TGTGCCAGCAGCGCCGACAGCGGTTACACTGAAGCTTTCTTT. Protein sequence: CASSADSGYTEAFF. Full variable domain (outside the CDR3, taken from reference TRBV7-6 and TRBJ1-1): GAGVSQSPRYKVTKRGQDVALRCDPISGHVSLYWYRQALGQGPEFLTYFNYEAQQDKSGLPNDRFSAERPEGSISTLTIQRTEQRDSAMYRCASSADSGYTEAFFGQGTRLTVV.

This rearrangement joins TRBV27 to TRBJ2-1; D not certain. This CDR3 spans 15 amino acids. V shed 2 bases and J shed 4 bases, with 12 bases lying between them. The germline V gene encodes CDR1 MNHEY and CDR2 SMNVEV (reference sequence). The CDR3 spells CASSLVPAGYNEQFF. For the CDR3, the DNA is TGTGCCAGCAGTTTAGTTCCGGCCGGATACAATGAGCAGTTCTTC.

To note about this clonotype: A read error may account for a junction end that differs from germline. The V gene is TRBV3-1, the J gene TRBJ2-7; a weak D match, TRBD2 (6 bases). Germline V gene data show CDR1 as LGHDT and CDR2 as YNNKEL (reference sequence). This CDR3 has 16 residues. The CDR3 nucleotides read TGTGCCAGCAGCCAAATTGTGGGAGGATATTCCTTCGAGCAGTACTTC. Translation gives CASSQIVGGYSFEQYF.

V gene TRBV5-1 combines with J gene TRBJ2-1, with 10 bases fitting TRBD2. This CDR3 contains 17 residues. V shed 5 bases, J shed 5 bases, and the junction held 13 bases outside the gene matches. Germline loops: CDR1 SGHRS, CDR2 YFSETQ. The CDR3 coding sequence is TGCGCCAGCAGTGATGGGGGGATTAGCGGGAGGAACAATGAGCAGTTCTTC. It is translated as CASSDGGISGRNNEQFF.

This chain links TRBV19 with TRBJ1-4, with 10 nucleotides matching TRBD1. The CDR3 has 15 amino acids. Germline V lookup: CDR1 LNHDA, CDR2 SQIVND (reference sequence). With V trimmed by 5 bases and J by 7 bases, 7 bases remained unmatched. CDR3 sequence reads: CASSPSTGGSEKLFF. The CDR3 DNA reads TGTGCCAGTAGTCCGTCGACAGGGGGCTCTGAAAAACTGTTTTTT.

The chain is built from TRBV30 and TRBJ1-5, with 9 nucleotides matching TRBD1. The CDR3 spans 13 residues. Germline V gene lookup returns CDR1 GTSNPN and CDR2 SVGIG (reference sequence). The V gene end was trimmed by 5 bases and the J gene end by 5 bases; junction bases not matched to a gene: 4. The CDR3 DNA reads as TGTGCCTGGGACAGGGGGTCCGATCAGCCCCAGCATTTT. It is translated as CAWDRGSDQPQHF.

The rearrangement joins TRBV27 to TRBJ2-7; 9 nucleotides match TRBD1. The V segment lost 2 bases and the J segment 0 bases; nucleotides outside the gene matches: 5. The CDR3 consists of 16 residues. Germline values: CDR1 MNHEY, CDR2 SMNVEV (reference sequence). This CDR3 is CASSLAGQGPSYEQYF. CDR3 nucleotides: TGTGCCAGCAGTTTAGCGGGACAGGGACCCTCCTACGAGCAGTACTTC.

This sequence joins TRBV12-3 or TRBV12-4 and TRBJ1-1; 8 bases agree with TRBD1. With V trimmed by 3 bases and J by 4 bases, 7 bases remained unmatched. The CDR3 contains 15 residues. The CDR3 here is CASSLAGTGFTEAFF. In DNA form, the CDR3 reads TGTGCCAGCAGTTTGGCCGGGACAGGATTCACTGAAGCTTTCTTT.

The chain links TRBV9 to TRBJ2-7, with TRBD2 identical over 9 bases. From germline, CDR1 is SGDLS and CDR2 YYNGEE. V gave up 0 bases and J gave up 3 bases; unmatched junction bases: 7. This CDR3 has 16 residues. The CDR3 DNA follows: TGTGCCAGCAGCGTAGTTAGCGGGAGAACGTTCTACGAGCAGTACTTC. This gives the protein CASSVVSGRTFYEQYF.

The chain carries TRBV13 and TRBJ2-4, with 9 nucleotides matching TRBD1. Losses at the gene ends were 3 bases for V and 0 bases for J; bases not matched to a gene: 3. The V gene's germline CDR1 is PRHDT and CDR2 FYEKMQ (reference sequence). The CDR3 totals 16 residues. The CDR3 region is CASSLGQGLAKNIQYF. The CDR3 nucleotides are TGTGCCAGCAGCTTGGGACAGGGTCTAGCCAAAAACATTCAGTACTTC.

The rearrangement uses TRBV11-2 and TRBJ2-5, with 7 bases identical to TRBD1. The ends lost 3 bases at V and 5 bases at J; junction bases unmatched: 15. Germline assignment: CDR1 SGHAT and CDR2 FQNNGV. The CDR3 has 17 residues. The CDR3 protein is CASSFDRRTQGDETQYF. The CDR3 DNA follows: TGTGCCAGCAGCTTTGACCGCCGGACCCAGGGGGACGAGACCCAGTACTTC.

This clonotype was recorded once. The chain combines TRBV20-1 with TRBJ2-1, with D unresolved. Looked up from germline, CDR1 is DFQATT and CDR2 is SNEGSKA (reference sequence). Trimming removed 3 bases at V and 3 bases at J, with 9 bases between. There are 13 residues in the CDR3. CDR3 coding DNA: TGCAGTGCTAGCAGACTGGACTACAATGAGCAGTTCTTC. Its protein product is CSASRLDYNEQFF.

V usage is TRBV27 and J usage is TRBJ2-7; 8 nucleotides match TRBD2. The V segment lost 4 bases and the J segment 2 bases; nucleotides outside the gene matches: 7. This CDR3 is 15 amino acids long. Looked up from germline, CDR1 is MNHEY and CDR2 is SMNVEV (reference sequence). In DNA, the CDR3 is TGTGCCAGCAGTTCCGGGGGACTAGTTCCCTACGAGCAGTACTTC. Its translation: CASSSGGLVPYEQYF.

The chain is built from TRBV18 and TRBJ2-7; D unclear. Looked up from germline, CDR1 is KGHSH and CDR2 is LQKENI. The CDR3 totals 16 residues. V was pared by 2 bases and J by 2 bases, with 16 bases between. The CDR3 is CASSPIGSGLTYEQYF. DNA for the CDR3: TGTGCCAGCTCACCAATTGGTTCGGGCCTAACCTACGAGCAGTACTTC.

The gene calls are TRBV9 and TRBJ2-2; 10 positions agree with TRBD1. Germline V gives CDR1 SGDLS, CDR2 YYNGEE. The CDR3 has 16 residues. The V and J ends lost 6 bases and 6 bases, in that order; junction bases with no gene match: 11. Written as DNA, the CDR3 is TGTGCCAGCACCTTAGGGGGACAGGGGAAGGCCGGGGAGCTGTTTTTT. This sequence encodes CASTLGGQGKAGELFF.